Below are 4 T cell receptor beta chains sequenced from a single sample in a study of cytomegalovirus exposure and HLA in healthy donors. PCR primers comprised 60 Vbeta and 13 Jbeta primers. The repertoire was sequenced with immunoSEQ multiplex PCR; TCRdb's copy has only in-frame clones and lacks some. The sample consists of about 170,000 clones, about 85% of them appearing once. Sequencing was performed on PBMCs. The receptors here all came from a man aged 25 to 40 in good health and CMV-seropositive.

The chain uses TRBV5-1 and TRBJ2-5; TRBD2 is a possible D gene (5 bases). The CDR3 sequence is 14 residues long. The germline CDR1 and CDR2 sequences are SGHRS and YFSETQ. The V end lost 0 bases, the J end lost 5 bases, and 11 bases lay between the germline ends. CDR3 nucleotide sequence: TGCGCCAGCAGCTTGGCTGCGGGCGAGGAGACCCAGTACTTC. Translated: CASSLAAGEETQYF.

CDR3 region: CASSVGTSGFGTDTQYF. The CDR3 nucleotides are TGTGCCAGCAGCGTAGGGACTAGCGGTTTCGGCACAGATACGCAGTATTTT. The rearrangement links TRBV9 to TRBJ2-3; 10 bases align to TRBD2. The CDR3 is 17 amino acids. With V trimmed by 0 bases and J by 1 base, 5 bases remained unmatched. The germline V gene has CDR1 SGDLS and CDR2 YYNGEE.

The CDR3 region has the DNA TGTGCCAGTGTTCCCTCCCGGACAGGGACTGGAAACACCATATATTTT. Amino acid sequence: CASVPSRTGTGNTIYF. The chain combines TRBV19 with TRBJ1-3, with 8 bases identical to TRBD1. From germline, CDR1 is LNHDA and CDR2 SQIVND (reference sequence). Trimming took 8 bases from V and 2 from J; bases not matched to a gene: 11. This CDR3 contains 16 residues.

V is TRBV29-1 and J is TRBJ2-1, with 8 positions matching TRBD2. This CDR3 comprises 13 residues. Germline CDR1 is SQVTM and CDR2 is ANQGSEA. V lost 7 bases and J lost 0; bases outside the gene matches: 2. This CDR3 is CSAGGGSYNEQFF. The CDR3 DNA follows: TGCAGCGCGGGGGGGGGCTCCTACAATGAGCAGTTCTTC.